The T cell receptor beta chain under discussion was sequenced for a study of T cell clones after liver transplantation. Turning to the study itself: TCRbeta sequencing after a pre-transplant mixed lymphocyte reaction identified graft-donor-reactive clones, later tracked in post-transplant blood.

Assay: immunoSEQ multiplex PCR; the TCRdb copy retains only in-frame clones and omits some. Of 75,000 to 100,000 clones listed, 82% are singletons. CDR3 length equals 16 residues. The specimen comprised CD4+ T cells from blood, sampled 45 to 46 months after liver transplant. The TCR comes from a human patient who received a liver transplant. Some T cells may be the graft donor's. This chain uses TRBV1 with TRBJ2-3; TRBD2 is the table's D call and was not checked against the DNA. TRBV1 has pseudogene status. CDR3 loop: CTSSWKLAGAADTQYF. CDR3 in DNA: TGCACCAGCAGCTGGAAACTAGCGGGAGCCGCAGATACGCAGTATTTT.